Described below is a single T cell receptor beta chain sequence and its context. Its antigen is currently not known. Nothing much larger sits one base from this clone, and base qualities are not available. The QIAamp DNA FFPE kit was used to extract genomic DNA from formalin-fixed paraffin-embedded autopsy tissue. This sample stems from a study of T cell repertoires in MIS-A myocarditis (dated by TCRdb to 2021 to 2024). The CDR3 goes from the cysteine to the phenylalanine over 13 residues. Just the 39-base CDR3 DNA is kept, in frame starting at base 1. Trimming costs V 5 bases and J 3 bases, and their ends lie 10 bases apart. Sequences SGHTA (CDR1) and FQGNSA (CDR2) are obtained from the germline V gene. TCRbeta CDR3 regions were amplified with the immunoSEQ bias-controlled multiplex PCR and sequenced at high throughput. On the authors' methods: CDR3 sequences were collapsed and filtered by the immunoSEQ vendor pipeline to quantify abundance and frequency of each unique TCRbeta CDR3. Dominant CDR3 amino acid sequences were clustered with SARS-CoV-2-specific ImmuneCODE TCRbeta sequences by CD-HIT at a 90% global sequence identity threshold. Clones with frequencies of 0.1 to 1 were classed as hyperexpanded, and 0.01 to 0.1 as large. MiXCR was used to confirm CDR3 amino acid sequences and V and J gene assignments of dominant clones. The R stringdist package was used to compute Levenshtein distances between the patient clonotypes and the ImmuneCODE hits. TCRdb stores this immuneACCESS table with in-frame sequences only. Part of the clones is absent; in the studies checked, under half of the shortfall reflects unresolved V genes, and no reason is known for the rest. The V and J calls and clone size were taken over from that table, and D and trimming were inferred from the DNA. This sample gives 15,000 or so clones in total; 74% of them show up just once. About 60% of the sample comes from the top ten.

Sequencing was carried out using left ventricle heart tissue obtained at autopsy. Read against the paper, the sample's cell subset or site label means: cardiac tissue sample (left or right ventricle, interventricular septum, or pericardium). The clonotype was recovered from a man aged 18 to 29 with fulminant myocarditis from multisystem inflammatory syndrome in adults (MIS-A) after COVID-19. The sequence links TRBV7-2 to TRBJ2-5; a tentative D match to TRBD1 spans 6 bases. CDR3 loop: CASSAYREETQYF. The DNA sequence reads TGTGCCAGCAGCGCCTACAGGGAAGAGACCCAGTACTTC.